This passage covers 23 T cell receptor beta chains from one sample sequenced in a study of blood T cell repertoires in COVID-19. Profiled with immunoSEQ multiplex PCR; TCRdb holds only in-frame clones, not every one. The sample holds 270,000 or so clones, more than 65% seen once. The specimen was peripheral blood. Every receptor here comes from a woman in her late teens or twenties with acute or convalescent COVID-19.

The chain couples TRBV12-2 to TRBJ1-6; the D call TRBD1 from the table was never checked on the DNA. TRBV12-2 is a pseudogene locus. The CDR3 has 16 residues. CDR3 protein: CASRLAGTALNSPLHF. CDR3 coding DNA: TGTGCAAGTCGCTTAGCGGGGACAGCCCTTAATTCACCCCTCCACTTT.

The CDR3 sequence is CASSLEGGGSLNQPQHF. Here the CDR3 DNA reads TGTGCCAGCAGCTTAGAAGGCGGGGGATCCCTCAATCAGCCCCAGCATTTT. The chain joins TRBV7-2 to TRBJ1-5; the D gene is possibly TRBD1 (5 bases). The germline gives CDR1 SGHTA, CDR2 FQGNSA. V lost 1 base to trimming and J lost 3 bases, with 16 bases between them. CDR3 length: 17 residues. The variable domain in full, completed from reference TRBV7-2 and TRBJ1-5, reads GAGVSQSPSNKVTEKGKDVELRCDPISGHTALYWYRQSLGQGLEFLIYFQGNSAPDKSGLPSDRFSAERTGGSVSTLTIQRTQQEDSAVYLCASSLEGGGSLNQPQHFGDGTRLSIL.

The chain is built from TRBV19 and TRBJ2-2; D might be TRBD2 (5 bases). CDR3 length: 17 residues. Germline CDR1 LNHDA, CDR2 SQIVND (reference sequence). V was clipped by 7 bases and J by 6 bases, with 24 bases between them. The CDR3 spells CASTPSGRAQRSGELFF. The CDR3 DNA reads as TGTGCCAGTACTCCAAGCGGCCGGGCCCAAAGGTCCGGGGAGCTGTTTTTT.

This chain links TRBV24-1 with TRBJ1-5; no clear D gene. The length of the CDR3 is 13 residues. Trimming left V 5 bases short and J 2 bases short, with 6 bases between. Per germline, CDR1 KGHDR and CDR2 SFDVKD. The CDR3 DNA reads TGTGCCACCAGTGCCGGGGGCAATCAGCCCCAGCATTTT. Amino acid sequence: CATSAGGNQPQHF.

CDR3 loop: CASSEVSGRARETQYF. Here the CDR3 DNA reads TGCGCCAGCAGTGAGGTCAGCGGGAGGGCCCGGGAGACCCAGTACTTC. This chain joins TRBV10-2 and TRBJ2-5, with TRBD2 matching over 10 bases. CDR1 and CDR2 from the germline V gene are WSHSY and SAAADI. V lost 2 bases and J lost 5; bases outside the gene matches: 8. The CDR3 is 16 residues long.

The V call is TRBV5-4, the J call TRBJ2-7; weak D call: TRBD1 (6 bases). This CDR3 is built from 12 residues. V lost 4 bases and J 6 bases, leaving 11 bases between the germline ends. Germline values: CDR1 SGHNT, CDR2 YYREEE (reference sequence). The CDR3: CASSTGQIEQYF. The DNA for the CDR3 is TGTGCCAGCAGCACAGGACAGATCGAGCAGTACTTC. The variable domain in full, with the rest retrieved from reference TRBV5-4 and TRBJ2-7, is ETGVTQSPTHLIKTRGQQVTLRCSSQSGHNTVSWYQQALGQGPQFIFQYYREEENGRGNFPPRFSGLQFPNYSSELNVNALELDDSALYLCASSTGQIEQYFGPGTRLTVT.

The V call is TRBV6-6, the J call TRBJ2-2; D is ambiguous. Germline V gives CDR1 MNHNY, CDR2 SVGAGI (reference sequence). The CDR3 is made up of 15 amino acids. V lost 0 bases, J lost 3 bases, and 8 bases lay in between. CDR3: CASSYSKTDTGELFF. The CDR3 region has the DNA TGTGCCAGCAGTTACTCGAAAACGGACACCGGGGAGCTGTTTTTT.

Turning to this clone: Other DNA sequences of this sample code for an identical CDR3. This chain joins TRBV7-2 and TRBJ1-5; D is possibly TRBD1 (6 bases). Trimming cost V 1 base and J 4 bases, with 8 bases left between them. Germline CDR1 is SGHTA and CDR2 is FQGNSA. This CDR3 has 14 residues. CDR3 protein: CASSLGQGNQPQHF. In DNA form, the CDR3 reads TGTGCCAGCAGCTTAGGCCAGGGGAATCAGCCCCAGCATTTT.

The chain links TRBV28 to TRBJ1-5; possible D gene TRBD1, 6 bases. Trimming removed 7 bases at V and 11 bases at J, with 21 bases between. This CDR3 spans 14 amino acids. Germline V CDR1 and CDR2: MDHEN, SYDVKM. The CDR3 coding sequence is TGTGCCAGCAACGAACGGACATTAGAGGGGGCCCAGCATTTT. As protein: CASNERTLEGAQHF.

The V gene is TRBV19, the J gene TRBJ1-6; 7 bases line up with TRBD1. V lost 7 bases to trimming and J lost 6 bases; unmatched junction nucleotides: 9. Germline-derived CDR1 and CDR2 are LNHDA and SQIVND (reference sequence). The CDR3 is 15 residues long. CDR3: CASTPTGPSNSPLHF. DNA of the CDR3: TGTGCCAGTACCCCGACAGGGCCCTCTAATTCACCCCTCCACTTT.

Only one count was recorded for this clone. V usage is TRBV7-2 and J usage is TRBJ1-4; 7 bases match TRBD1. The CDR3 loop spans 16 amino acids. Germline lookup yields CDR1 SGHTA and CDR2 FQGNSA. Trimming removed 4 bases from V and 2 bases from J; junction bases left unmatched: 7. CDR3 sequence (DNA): TGTGCCAGCAGCTCGAGTCCGGGACAGACTAATGAAAAACTGTTTTTT. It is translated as CASSSSPGQTNEKLFF.

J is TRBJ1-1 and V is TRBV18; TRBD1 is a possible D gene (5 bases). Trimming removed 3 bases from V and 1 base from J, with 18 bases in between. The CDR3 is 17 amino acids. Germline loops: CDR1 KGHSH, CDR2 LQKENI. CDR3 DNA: TGTGCCAGCTCACCTATCGTTTTACGGCAGGGGAACACTGAAGCTTTCTTT. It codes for CASSPIVLRQGNTEAFF.

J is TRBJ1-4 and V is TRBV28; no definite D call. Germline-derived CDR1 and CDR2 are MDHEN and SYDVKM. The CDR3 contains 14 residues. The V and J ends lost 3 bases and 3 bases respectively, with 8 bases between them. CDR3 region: CASSLGSSNEKLFF. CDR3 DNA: TGTGCCAGCAGTTTGGGCAGCTCTAATGAAAAACTGTTTTTT.

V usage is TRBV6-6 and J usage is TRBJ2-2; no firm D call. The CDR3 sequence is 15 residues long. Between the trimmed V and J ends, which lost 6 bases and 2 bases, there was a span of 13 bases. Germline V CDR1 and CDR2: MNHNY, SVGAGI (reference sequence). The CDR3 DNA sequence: TGTGCCAGCAGCCTCGGTAGATCAAACACCGGGGAGCTGTTTTTT. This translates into CASSLGRSNTGELFF.

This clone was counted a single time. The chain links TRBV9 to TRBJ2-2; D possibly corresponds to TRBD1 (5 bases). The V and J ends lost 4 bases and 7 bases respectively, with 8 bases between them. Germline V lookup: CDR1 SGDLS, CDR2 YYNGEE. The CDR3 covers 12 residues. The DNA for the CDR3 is TGTGCCAGCAGCTGGACAAACGGGGAGCTGTTTTTT. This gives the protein CASSWTNGELFF.

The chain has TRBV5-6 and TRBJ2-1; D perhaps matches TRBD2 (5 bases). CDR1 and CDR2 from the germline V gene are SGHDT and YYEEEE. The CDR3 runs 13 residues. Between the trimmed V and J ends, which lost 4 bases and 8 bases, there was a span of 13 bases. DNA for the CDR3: TGTGCCAGCAGCGGAACGGGATTCGATGAGCAGTTCTTC. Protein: CASSGTGFDEQFF.

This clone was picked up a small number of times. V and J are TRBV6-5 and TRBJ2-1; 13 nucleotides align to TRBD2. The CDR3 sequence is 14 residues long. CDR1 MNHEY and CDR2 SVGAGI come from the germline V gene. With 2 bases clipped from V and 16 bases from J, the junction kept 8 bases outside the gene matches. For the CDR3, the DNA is TGTGCCAGCAGTTACCAACCACTAGCGGGAGGGTTTTTCTTC. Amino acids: CASSYQPLAGGFFF.

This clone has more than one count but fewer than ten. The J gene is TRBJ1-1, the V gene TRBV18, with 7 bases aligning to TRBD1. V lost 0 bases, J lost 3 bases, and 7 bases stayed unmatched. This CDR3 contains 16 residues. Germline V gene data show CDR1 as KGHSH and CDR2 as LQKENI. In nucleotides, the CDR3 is TGTGCCAGCTCACCACCGAGAGGGGGCATTGACACTGAAGCTTTCTTT. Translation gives CASSPPRGGIDTEAFF.

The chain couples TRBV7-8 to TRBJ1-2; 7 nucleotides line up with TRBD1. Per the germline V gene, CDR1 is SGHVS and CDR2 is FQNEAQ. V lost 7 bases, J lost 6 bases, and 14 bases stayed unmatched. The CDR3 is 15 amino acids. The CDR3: CASTDDPGQINGYTF. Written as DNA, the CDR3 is TGTGCCAGCACCGACGATCCGGGACAGATCAATGGCTACACCTTC. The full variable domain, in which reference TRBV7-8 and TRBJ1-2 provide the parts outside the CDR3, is GAGVSQSPRYKVAKRGQDVALRCDPISGHVSLFWYQQALGQGPEFLTYFQNEAQLDKSGLPSDRFFAERPEGSVSTLKIQRTQQEDSAVYLCASTDDPGQINGYTFGSGTRLTVV.

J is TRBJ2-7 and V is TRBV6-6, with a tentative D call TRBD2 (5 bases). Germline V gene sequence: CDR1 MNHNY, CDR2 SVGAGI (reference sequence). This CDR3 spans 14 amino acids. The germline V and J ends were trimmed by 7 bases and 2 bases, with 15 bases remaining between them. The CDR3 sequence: CASNLPQRPYEQYF. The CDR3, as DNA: TGTGCCAGCAACCTTCCCCAGCGGCCCTACGAGCAGTACTTC.

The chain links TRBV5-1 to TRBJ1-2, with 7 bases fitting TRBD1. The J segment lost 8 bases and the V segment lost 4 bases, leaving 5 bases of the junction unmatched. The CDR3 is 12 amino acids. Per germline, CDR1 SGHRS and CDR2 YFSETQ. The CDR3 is CASSVDRAGYTF. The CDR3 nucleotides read TGCGCCAGCAGCGTCGACAGGGCCGGCTACACCTTC.

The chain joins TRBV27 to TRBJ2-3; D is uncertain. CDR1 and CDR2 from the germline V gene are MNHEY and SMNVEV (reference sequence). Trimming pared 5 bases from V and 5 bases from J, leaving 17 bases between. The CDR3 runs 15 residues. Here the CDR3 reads CASSKKRASLDTQYF. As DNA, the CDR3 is TGTGCCAGCAGTAAGAAGAGAGCATCGCTAGATACGCAGTATTTT.

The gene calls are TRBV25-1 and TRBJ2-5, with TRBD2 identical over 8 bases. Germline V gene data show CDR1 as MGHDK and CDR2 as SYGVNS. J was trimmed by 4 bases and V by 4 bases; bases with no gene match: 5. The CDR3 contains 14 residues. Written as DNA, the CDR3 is TGTGCCAGCAGTGTCCTAGCGGGTACAGAGACCCAGTACTTC. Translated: CASSVLAGTETQYF.